The clone carrying this TCR beta chain was recorded at least ten times. Using its own MiXCR run on the 5' RACE reads, TCRdb lists one record per CDR3 protein. In the table there are under 110,000 distinct CDR3 sequences, 12% of which are singletons. CDR1 is SEHNR and CDR2 is FQNEAQ in the germline V gene (reference sequence). The V and J ends lost 5 bases and 7 bases respectively, with 12 bases between them. The CDR3 is made up of 12 amino acids. This specimen comes from a study of T-cell memory formation after mild COVID-19. V is TRBV7-9 and J is TRBJ2-7, with D maybe TRBD1 (5 bases). The TCR originated in an adult woman who had mild COVID-19 (a few samples of this study predate the infection). Cell type and time point are not known. Sequenced: PBMCs or a T cell subset sorted from them (not recorded which). DNA for the CDR3: TGTGCCAGCAGCAGGGGTCTTAGGGAGCAGTACTTC. This translates into CASSRGLREQYF. Using reference TRBV7-9 and TRBJ2-7 for the parts outside the CDR3, the full variable domain is DTGVSQNPRHKITKRGQNVTFRCDPISEHNRLYWYRQTLGQGPEFLTYFQNEAQLEKSRLLSDRFSAERPKGSFSTLEIQRTEQGDSAMYLCASSRGLREQYFGPGTRLTVT.